This TCR beta chain was profiled in a study of cytotoxic CD8 clonotypes in ibrutinib-treated CLL. Only in-frame clones appear in the TCRdb table, and some are missing; sequencing was by immunoSEQ multiplex PCR. The sample records some 200,000 clones, 55% to 85% being singletons. Germline V gene data show CDR1 as SGHRS and CDR2 as YFSETQ. V lost 0 bases to trimming and J lost 1 base, with 12 bases between them. The CDR3 has 16 amino acids. The source was PBMCs, collected after 24 months of ibrutinib treatment. The chain joins TRBV5-1 to TRBJ2-3, with D hard to call. This TCR was sampled from a human donor with chronic lymphocytic leukemia. The CDR3 DNA reads as TGCGCCAGCAGCTTGGGATCCGGATTTGGCACAGATACGCAGTATTTT. Translation: CASSLGSGFGTDTQYF.